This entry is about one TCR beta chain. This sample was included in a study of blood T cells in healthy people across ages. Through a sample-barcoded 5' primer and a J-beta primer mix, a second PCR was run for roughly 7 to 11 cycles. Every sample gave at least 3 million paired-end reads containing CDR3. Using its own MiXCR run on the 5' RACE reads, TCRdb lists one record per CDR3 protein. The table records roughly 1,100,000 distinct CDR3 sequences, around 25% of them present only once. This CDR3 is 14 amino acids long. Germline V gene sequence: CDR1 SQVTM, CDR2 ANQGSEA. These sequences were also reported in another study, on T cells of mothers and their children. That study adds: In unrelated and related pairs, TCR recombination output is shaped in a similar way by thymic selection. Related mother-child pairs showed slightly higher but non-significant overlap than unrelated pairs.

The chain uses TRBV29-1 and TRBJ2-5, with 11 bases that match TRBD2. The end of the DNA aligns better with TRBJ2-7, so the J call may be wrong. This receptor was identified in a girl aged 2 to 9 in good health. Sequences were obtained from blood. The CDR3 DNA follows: TGCAGCGTCGCCAGACTAGCGGGATCCTACGAGCAGTACTTC. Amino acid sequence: CSVARLAGSYEQYF.